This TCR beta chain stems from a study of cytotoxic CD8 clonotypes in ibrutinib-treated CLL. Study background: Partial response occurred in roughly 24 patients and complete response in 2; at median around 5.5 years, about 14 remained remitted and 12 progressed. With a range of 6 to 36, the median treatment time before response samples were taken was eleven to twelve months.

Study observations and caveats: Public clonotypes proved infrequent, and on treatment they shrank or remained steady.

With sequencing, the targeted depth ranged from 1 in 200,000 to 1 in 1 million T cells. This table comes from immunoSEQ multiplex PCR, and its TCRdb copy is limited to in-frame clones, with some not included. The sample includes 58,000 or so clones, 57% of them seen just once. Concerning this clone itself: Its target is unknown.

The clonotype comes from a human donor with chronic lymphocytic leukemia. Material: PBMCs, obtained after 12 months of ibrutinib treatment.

Written as DNA, the CDR3 is TGTGCCAGCGGCCCTCCTGGGCTAGCGGGGGGAAACAATGAGCAGTTCTTC. It is translated as CASGPPGLAGGNNEQFF. J is TRBJ2-1 and V is TRBV28; the match to TRBD2 covers 11 bases. CDR3 size: 17 residues. The V gene end was trimmed by 8 bases and the J gene end by 5 bases; junction bases not matched to a gene: 14. The germline CDR1 and CDR2 sequences are MDHEN and SYDVKM.